This TCR beta chain was captured in a study of radiotherapy plus CTLA-4 blockade in lung cancer. Study-level information: Patients showed objective responses in over 15% of cases, and disease control was achieved by roughly 30%.

Profiled with immunoSEQ multiplex PCR; TCRdb holds only in-frame clones, not every one. The table records about 45,000 clones, roughly 60% of them present only once. Study-wide points: Per reports, early blood T cell clone dynamics, plus interferon-beta, forecast response most strongly. Radiotherapy was combined with ipilimumab, and tumor-derived TCR clones then expanded in blood.

Trimming took 5 bases from V and 3 from J, leaving 8 bases between them. Germline V lookup: CDR1 LNHDA, CDR2 SQIVND (reference sequence). The CDR3 is made up of 13 amino acids. This clone is a singleton in its sample. The antigen remains unidentified. The origin of this receptor is a human donor with non-small cell lung cancer who had a partial response to radiotherapy plus ipilimumab. The chain combines TRBV19 with TRBJ2-1, with D uncertain. The sequences come from peripheral blood, collected from a patient treated with radiotherapy plus ipilimumab. CDR3 loop: CASSGRIYNEQFF. CDR3 bases: TGTGCCAGTAGTGGCAGGATCTACAATGAGCAGTTCTTC.